Given below is one T cell receptor (beta chain) in context. Seattle's enrolled individuals joined amid active infection and were then monitored longitudinally. This sample was included in a study of blood T cell repertoires in COVID-19. About the research overall: The United States, Italy and Spain were the sources of the acute and convalescent COVID-19 samples. PBMCs, B-cell-depleted T cells, or T cells were the source of the cDNA or gDNA that made up the material.

Original processing methods: Estimated nucleated cell counts came from reference gene primer amplification. This table comes from immunoSEQ multiplex PCR, and its TCRdb copy is limited to in-frame clones, with some not included. D and trimming come from the DNA, and the V and J calls and clone size come from that table. The sample lists about 130,000 clones; 75% to 90% were seen once. This sequence was found in a woman older than 75 with COVID-19, enrolled during active disease. Sequenced: peripheral blood.

The CDR3 nucleotides are TGTGCCAGCTCACCAGTCGGGACAACTAATGAAAAACTGTTTTTT. This translates into CASSPVGTTNEKLFF. The V gene is TRBV18, the J gene TRBJ1-4; D remains unclear. The CDR3 is 15 residues long. Germline V lookup: CDR1 KGHSH, CDR2 LQKENI. V lost 2 bases and J lost 0, with 7 bases in between.